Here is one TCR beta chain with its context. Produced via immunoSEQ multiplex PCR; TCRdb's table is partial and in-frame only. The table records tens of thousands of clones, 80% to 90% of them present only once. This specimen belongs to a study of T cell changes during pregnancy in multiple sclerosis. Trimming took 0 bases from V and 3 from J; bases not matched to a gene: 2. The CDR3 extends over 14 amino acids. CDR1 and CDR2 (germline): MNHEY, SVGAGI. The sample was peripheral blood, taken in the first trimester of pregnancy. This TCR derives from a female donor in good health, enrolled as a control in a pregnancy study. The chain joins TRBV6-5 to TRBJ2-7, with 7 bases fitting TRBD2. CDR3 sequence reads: CASSYSPSGYEQYF. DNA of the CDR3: TGTGCCAGCAGTTACTCGCCTAGCGGCTACGAGCAGTACTTC.